The clone carrying this T cell receptor beta chain was counted many times. The antigen is undetermined. These data originate in a study of T cells in Graves' hyperthyroidism and ophthalmopathy. Study conclusions and caveats: Researchers found most expanded thyroid clonotypes above 0.001 in blood as well. Ophthalmopathy and stable hyperthyroidism were told apart by a 13 V-J model.

The germline gives CDR1 MDHEN, CDR2 SYDVKM. CDR3 length: 14 amino acids. V gave up 5 bases and J gave up 4 bases; unmatched junction bases: 6. Amplification targeted TCR beta CDR3 regions from RNA transcripts. RT-PCR in the first round (using the HTBI primer set) targeted the TCR CDR3. Using its own MiXCR run on the multiplex PCR reads, TCRdb lists one record per CDR3 protein. This sample has 450,000 to 650,000 distinct CDR3 sequences, with over 12% found just once. The rearrangement links TRBV28 to TRBJ2-3, with TRBD1 identical over 7 bases. Sequencing used blood. The receptor was isolated from a woman under 30 with Graves' ophthalmopathy. The CDR3 DNA reads as TGTGCCAGCAGTAAAGAAACAGGGGCAGATACGCAGTATTTT. Its protein is CASSKETGADTQYF.